This T cell receptor beta chain originates from a study of blood T cell repertoires in COVID-19. Overall study: The study drew acute and convalescent COVID-19 samples from the United States, Italy and Spain. Sample material is recorded as cDNA or gDNA derived from T cells, B-cell-depleted T cells, or PBMCs.

Ages ranged from 18 to 89 years, with residence in 24 US areas. Participants reported their clinical history, and cohort assignment relied on those reports. Method: immunoSEQ multiplex PCR; TCRdb's copy keeps in-frame clones and lacks some. This table has about 250,000 clones, over 80% appearing once. Trimming left V 3 bases short and J 1 base short, with 11 bases between. The germline V gene has CDR1 SGDLS and CDR2 YYNGEE. The CDR3 totals 14 residues. Sequenced: PBMCs or T cells enriched from blood (not recorded which). The chain joins TRBV9 to TRBJ2-7; TRBD1 is a possible D gene (6 bases). The TCR sequence derives from a middle-aged woman who had been exposed to COVID-19. CDR3 residues: CASSASQGSYEQYF. In DNA form, the CDR3 reads TGTGCCAGCAGCGCGAGCCAGGGGTCCTACGAGCAGTACTTC.